This note documents a single TCR beta chain sequence. Generated by immunoSEQ multiplex PCR, the TCRdb table keeps only in-frame clones and is missing some. The sample has some 200,000 clones; over 60% are singletons. The record originates from a study of blood T cell repertoires in COVID-19. The CDR3 runs to 16 residues. V shed 5 bases, J shed 5 bases, and the junction held 7 bases outside the gene matches. Germline loops: CDR1 SGHVS, CDR2 FQNEAQ. The V call is TRBV7-8, the J call TRBJ2-1; 12 bases agree with TRBD2. The sequencing input was peripheral blood. The sequence derives from a woman between 70 and 85 years old with acute or convalescent COVID-19. This CDR3 reads CASSRELAGGHNEQFF. The CDR3, as DNA: TGTGCCAGCAGCCGCGAACTAGCGGGGGGCCACAATGAGCAGTTCTTC. The full variable domain, rest sourced from reference TRBV7-8 and TRBJ2-1, is GAGVSQSPRYKVAKRGQDVALRCDPISGHVSLFWYQQALGQGPEFLTYFQNEAQLDKSGLPSDRFFAERPEGSVSTLKIQRTQQEDSAVYLCASSRELAGGHNEQFFGPGTRLTVL.